These 24 T cell receptor beta chains were sequenced from one sample in a study of vaccination and CD4 T cells after COVID-19. Treatment defined: roughly 10-day PBMC culture with coronavirus spike peptide pools or control peptides (ViraFEST assay). For these receptors, no antigen is known. Scientists ran DNA taken from cultured CD4+ T cells through the Oncomine TCR Beta short-read assay for sequencing. TCRdb re-called the PCR reads with MiXCR, one entry per CDR3 protein. The sample carries about 20,000 distinct CDR3 sequences, about 43% recorded once. The material sequenced was CD4+ T cells from blood, cultured in vitro, taken after SARS-CoV-2 vaccination. The receptors derive from a human donor who had recovered from COVID-19.

The CDR3 here is CASTIVKSGAGYTF. In DNA form, the CDR3 reads TGTGCCAGCACCATCGTCAAGAGTGGAGCTGGCTACACCTTC. The rearrangement links TRBV2 to TRBJ1-2; D remains ambiguous. There are 14 residues in the CDR3. The V gene lost 7 bases and the J gene lost 7 bases, with 19 bases spanning the gap. CDR1 is SNHLY, CDR2 FYNNEI, per germline.

The chain carries TRBV9 and TRBJ2-3, with 7 bases matching TRBD2. Germline trimming cut 0 bases from V and 4 bases from J; bases unmatched to any gene: 11. This CDR3 region has 17 residues. Per the germline V gene, CDR1 is SGDLS and CDR2 is YYNGEE. Here the CDR3 reads CASSVEVAGRVPDTQYF. The DNA for the CDR3 is TGTGCCAGCAGCGTAGAAGTGGCGGGGAGGGTTCCAGATACGCAGTATTTT.

CDR3 DNA: TGCAGTGCTAGTCTGGACAGGGACACTGAAGCTTTCTTT. Translated, it gives CSASLDRDTEAFF. The rearrangement joins TRBV20-1 to TRBJ1-1; 8 bases are a match to TRBD1. V lost 3 bases, J lost 3 bases, and 3 bases stayed unmatched. Germline V lookup: CDR1 DFQATT, CDR2 SNEGSKA (reference sequence). The CDR3 sequence is 13 residues long.

The CDR3, as DNA: TGCAGTGCTAGTGATAAGATCTACGAGCAGTACTTC. As protein: CSASDKIYEQYF. The V and J genes are TRBV20-1 and TRBJ2-7; D ambiguous. Germline CDR1 and CDR2: DFQATT and SNEGSKA (reference sequence). The CDR3 has 12 amino acids. Trimming took 3 bases from V and 3 from J, leaving 9 bases between them.

The chain uses TRBV7-8 and TRBJ1-6, with 8 nucleotides matching TRBD1. The J segment lost 9 bases and the V segment lost 5 bases, leaving 9 bases of the junction unmatched. This CDR3 comprises 15 residues. Germline V gives CDR1 SGHVS, CDR2 FQNEAQ. CDR3 nucleotide sequence: TGTGCCAGCAGCATCGCCGGGACAGGTGGTTCACCCCTCCACTTT. Protein sequence: CASSIAGTGGSPLHF.

V and J are TRBV6-5 and TRBJ2-7, with D possibly being TRBD1 (5 bases). With 2 bases removed from V and 0 bases from J, the gap between germline ends came to 11 bases. The CDR3 runs 15 residues. Per the germline V gene, CDR1 is MNHEY and CDR2 is SVGAGI. The CDR3 nucleotides are TGTGCCAGCAGTTACAACCCGGACAACTCCTACGAGCAGTACTTC. As protein: CASSYNPDNSYEQYF.

This rearrangement joins TRBV6-2 or TRBV6-3 to TRBJ1-2; D may be TRBD1 (5 bases). Per germline, CDR1 MNHEY and CDR2 SVGEGT. The CDR3 spans 14 residues. The V and J ends lost 5 bases and 6 bases respectively, with 16 bases between them. In nucleotides, the CDR3 is TGTGCCAGCAGTACTCCGCCGACAGATCATGGCTACACCTTC. Translation gives CASSTPPTDHGYTF.

This clonotype appeared a single time. The chain carries TRBV6-1 and TRBJ2-3; D not certain. V was clipped by 8 bases and J by 0 bases, with 6 bases between them. CDR1 and CDR2 from the germline V gene are MNHNS and SASEGT. This CDR3 is 12 amino acids long. The chain's CDR3 is CASAGSTDTQYF. CDR3 nucleotides: TGTGCCAGCGCTGGGAGCACAGATACGCAGTATTTT.

This clonotype was seen a few times. J is TRBJ2-2 and V is TRBV6-1; D remains unclear. The CDR3 spans 16 residues. Germline V gene sequence: CDR1 MNHNS, CDR2 SASEGT. The germline V and J ends were trimmed by 8 bases and 0 bases, with 16 bases remaining between them. DNA for the CDR3: TGTGCCAGCTCAGCAGCAGCTTCCACGAACACCGGGGAGCTGTTTTTT. Its translation is CASSAAASTNTGELFF.

V gene TRBV10-2 combines with J gene TRBJ2-5, with 13 nucleotides matching TRBD2. Germline CDR1 and CDR2: WSHSY and SAAADI. The length of the CDR3 is 17 residues. V lost 6 bases to trimming and J lost 5 bases; unmatched junction nucleotides: 12. Written as DNA, the CDR3 is TGCGCCAGCAGGACGGGACTAGCGGGATTCGATCGGGAGACCCAGTACTTC. It translates to CASRTGLAGFDRETQYF.

V gene TRBV19 combines with J gene TRBJ2-1; either TRBD1 or TRBD2 may fit D (6 bases each). The CDR3 loop spans 15 amino acids. The germline gives CDR1 LNHDA, CDR2 SQIVND (reference sequence). The V end lost 4 bases, the J end lost 3 bases, and 13 bases lay between the germline ends. In DNA form, the CDR3 reads TGTGCCAGTAGTAAACCGGGGGCAAACTACAATGAGCAGTTCTTC. Its protein product is CASSKPGANYNEQFF.

This clonotype was seen a few times. The genes are TRBV6-1 and TRBJ1-2; D possibly corresponds to TRBD1 (5 bases). CDR1 MNHNS and CDR2 SASEGT come from the germline V gene. Trimming shortened V by 5 bases and J by 4 bases, and 23 bases separated the two germline ends. CDR3 size: 17 residues. The CDR3, as DNA: TGTGCCAGCAGTATCAGGGAGGGACTACTAACCAGCTATGGCTACACCTTC. Residues: CASSIREGLLTSYGYTF.

The gene calls are TRBV7-2 and TRBJ2-3, with D unresolved. The CDR3 spans 11 residues. Germline V lookup: CDR1 SGHTA, CDR2 FQGNSA. Trimming cost V 4 bases and J 6 bases, with 5 bases left between them. The CDR3 protein is CASSSRDTQYF. The CDR3 DNA sequence: TGTGCCAGCAGCTCTAGGGATACGCAGTATTTT.

The rearrangement uses TRBV28 and TRBJ1-2; D gene unclear. V was shortened by 5 bases and J by 7 bases, with 11 bases between the two germline ends. The CDR3 is 12 residues long. Germline V gene lookup returns CDR1 MDHEN and CDR2 SYDVKM. CDR3 coding DNA: TGTGCCAGCAGTGGAAGCCTAGGTGGCTACACCTTC. It yields the protein CASSGSLGGYTF.

This chain uses TRBV5-6 with TRBJ1-6; a weak D match, TRBD1 (6 bases). Between the trimmed V and J ends, which lost 1 base and 5 bases, there was a span of 10 bases. This CDR3 spans 15 amino acids. Germline CDR1 is SGHDT and CDR2 is YYEEEE. As DNA, the CDR3 is TGTGCCAGCAGCTTGAGACAGGAGAATAATTCACCCCTCCACTTT. Its protein product is CASSLRQENNSPLHF.

This clonotype has a handful of counts. The chain uses TRBV5-4 and TRBJ1-2; 9 bases are shared with TRBD1. The length of the CDR3 is 13 residues. The germline gives CDR1 SGHNT, CDR2 YYREEE (reference sequence). The V gene end was trimmed by 2 bases and the J gene end by 5 bases; junction bases not matched to a gene: 1. CDR3 nucleotide sequence: TGTGCCAGCAGCTTCGGGACAGGGTATGGCTACACCTTC. Residues: CASSFGTGYGYTF.

This clonotype was seen a few times. The rearrangement joins TRBV6-2 or TRBV6-3 to TRBJ2-7; D is undetermined. The CDR3 length is 14 residues. CDR1 is MNHEY, CDR2 SVGEGT, per germline. Between the trimmed V and J ends, which lost 0 bases and 3 bases, there was a span of 9 bases. The CDR3 sequence: CASSYSTDDYEQYF. DNA for the CDR3: TGTGCCAGCAGTTACTCGACGGACGACTACGAGCAGTACTTC.

This clonotype occurred once. An end of the junction does not agree with germline; a read error may underlie this. This chain links TRBV20-1 with TRBJ2-5; D perhaps matches TRBD2 (6 bases). Per germline, CDR1 DFQATT and CDR2 SNEGSKA (reference sequence). This CDR3 contains 13 residues. CDR3 bases: TGCAGTGGCCTCCGGGACTTCCAAAAGACCCAGTACTTC. Residues: CSGLRDFQKTQYF.

V gene TRBV20-1 combines with J gene TRBJ2-1, with 11 bases fitting TRBD2. CDR1 and CDR2 from the germline V gene are DFQATT and SNEGSKA (reference sequence). After removal of 3 bases from V and 5 bases from J, the junction contained 6 bases not matched to a gene. The CDR3 has 15 residues. The CDR3 spells CSASTGTSGNNEQFF. CDR3 sequence (DNA): TGCAGTGCTAGTACCGGGACTAGCGGCAACAATGAGCAGTTCTTC.

This chain links TRBV20-1 with TRBJ2-5; D unresolved. The CDR3 runs to 15 residues. The ends were cut back, 0 bases at V and 2 bases at J, with 13 bases in the middle. Looked up from germline, CDR1 is DFQATT and CDR2 is SNEGSKA (reference sequence). The CDR3 DNA reads TGCAGTGCTAGAGAAAGGCTTACTAATCAAGAGACCCAGTACTTC. This encodes CSARERLTNQETQYF.

This chain links TRBV11-3 with TRBJ2-6; D not resolved. V lost 5 bases to trimming and J lost 0 bases, with 5 bases between them. There are 14 residues in the CDR3. Per germline, CDR1 SGHNT and CDR2 YENEEA. Here the CDR3 DNA reads TGTGCCAGCAGCCTCGACTCTGGGGCCAACGTCCTGACTTTC. Protein sequence: CASSLDSGANVLTF.

V is TRBV6-1 and J is TRBJ2-5, with D maybe TRBD2 (6 bases). The CDR3 is made up of 18 amino acids. Per germline, CDR1 MNHNS and CDR2 SASEGT. V was clipped by 8 bases and J by 0 bases, with 25 bases between them. The CDR3 nucleotides are TGTGCCAGCCCTAAGGGCGGAGGGGACGACACCTACCAAGAGACCCAGTACTTC. Protein product: CASPKGGGDDTYQETQYF.

The CDR3, as DNA: TGTGCCAGCAACAGGGGGCAGGTTACTGAAGCTTTCTTT. Translating it yields CASNRGQVTEAFF. The chain has TRBV6-1 and TRBJ1-1, with TRBD1 matching over 9 bases. CDR1 is MNHNS, CDR2 SASEGT, per germline. V lost 7 bases to trimming and J lost 5 bases; unmatched junction nucleotides: 5. The CDR3 is 13 amino acids.

The rearrangement uses TRBV4-2 and TRBJ2-2; D remains ambiguous. The CDR3 runs to 14 residues. CDR1 is LGHNA and CDR2 is YNFKEQ in the germline V gene. V lost 1 base to trimming and J lost 7 bases, with 10 bases between them. The CDR3 DNA sequence: TGTGCCAGCAGCCAAGCTCGGACCGTCGGGGAGCTGTTTTTT. Translation: CASSQARTVGELFF.